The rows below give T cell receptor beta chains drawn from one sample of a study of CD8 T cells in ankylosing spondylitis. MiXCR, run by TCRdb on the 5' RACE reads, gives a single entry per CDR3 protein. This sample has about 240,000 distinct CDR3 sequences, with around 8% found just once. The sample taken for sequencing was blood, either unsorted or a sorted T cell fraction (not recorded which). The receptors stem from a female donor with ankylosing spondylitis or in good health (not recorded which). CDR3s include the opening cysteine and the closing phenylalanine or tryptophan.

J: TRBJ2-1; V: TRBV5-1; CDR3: CASSLYEVDQQFF
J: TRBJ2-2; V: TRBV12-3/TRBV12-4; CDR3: CASSRQLSNTGELFF
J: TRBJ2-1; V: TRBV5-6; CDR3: CASSSPTSNEQFF
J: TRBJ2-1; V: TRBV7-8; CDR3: CASSLGLSHRSYNEQFF
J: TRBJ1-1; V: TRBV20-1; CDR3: CSARDPENTEAFF
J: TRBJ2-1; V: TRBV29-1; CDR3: CSAWGYNEQFF
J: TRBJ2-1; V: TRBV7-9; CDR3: CASSYATGTSVFEQFF
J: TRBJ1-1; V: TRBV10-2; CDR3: CASSEATANTEAFF
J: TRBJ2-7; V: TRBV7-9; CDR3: CASSRDRAEYEQYF
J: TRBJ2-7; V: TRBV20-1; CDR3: CSPRGESGDEQYF
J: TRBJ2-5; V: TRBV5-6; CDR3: CASSLGVGTQYF
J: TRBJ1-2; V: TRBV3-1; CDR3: CASSQGGYGYTF
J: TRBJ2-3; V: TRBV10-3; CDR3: CAVSLLAGGEDTQYF
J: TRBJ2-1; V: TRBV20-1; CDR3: CSARDPWTSGSTNEQFF